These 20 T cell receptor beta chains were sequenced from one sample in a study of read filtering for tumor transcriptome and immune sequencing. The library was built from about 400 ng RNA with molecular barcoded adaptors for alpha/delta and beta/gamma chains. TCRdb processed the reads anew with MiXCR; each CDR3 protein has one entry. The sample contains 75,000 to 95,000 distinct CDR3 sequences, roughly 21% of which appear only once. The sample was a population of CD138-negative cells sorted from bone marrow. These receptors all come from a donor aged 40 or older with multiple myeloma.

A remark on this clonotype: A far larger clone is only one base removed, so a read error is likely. The CDR3 sequence: CASSRCPYQDTQYF. DNA of the CDR3: TGTGCCAGCAGCCGATGTCCATACCAGGATACGCAGTATTTT. V and J are TRBV7-9 and TRBJ2-3, with D hard to call. Trimming left V 5 bases short and J 6 bases short, with 15 bases between. The CDR3 totals 14 residues. Per germline, CDR1 SEHNR and CDR2 FQNEAQ (reference sequence). Supplemented by reference TRBV7-9 and TRBJ2-3, the full variable domain reads DTGVSQNPRHKITKRGQNVTFRCDPISEHNRLYWYRQTLGQGPEFLTYFQNEAQLEKSRLLSDRFSAERPKGSFSTLEIQRTEQGDSAMYLCASSRCPYQDTQYFGPGTRLTVL.

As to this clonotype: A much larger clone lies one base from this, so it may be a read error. CDR3 loop: CACSLGYQTEAFF. Here the CDR3 DNA reads TGTGCCTGCAGCTTGGGTTATCAAACTGAAGCTTTCTTT. This sequence joins TRBV7-2 and TRBJ1-1; no clear D. Germline V gene sequence: CDR1 SGHTA, CDR2 FQGNSA. This CDR3 spans 13 amino acids. Full variable domain (outside the CDR3, taken from reference TRBV7-2 and TRBJ1-1): GAGVSQSPSNKVTEKGKDVELRCDPISGHTALYWYRQSLGQGLEFLIYFQGNSAPDKSGLPSDRFSAERTGGSVSTLTIQRTQQEDSAVYLCACSLGYQTEAFFGQGTRLTVV.

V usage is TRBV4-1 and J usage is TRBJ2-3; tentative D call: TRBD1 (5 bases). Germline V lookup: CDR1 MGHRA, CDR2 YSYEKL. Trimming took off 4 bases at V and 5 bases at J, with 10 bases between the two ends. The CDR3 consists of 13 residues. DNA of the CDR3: TGCGCCAGCAGCCCACTAAGGGGAGATACGCAGTATTTT. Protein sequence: CASSPLRGDTQYF.

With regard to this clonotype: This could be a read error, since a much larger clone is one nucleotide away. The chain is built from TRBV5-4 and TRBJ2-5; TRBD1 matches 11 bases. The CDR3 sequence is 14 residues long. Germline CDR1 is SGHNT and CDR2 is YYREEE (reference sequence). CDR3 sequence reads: CDSSLGTGGETQYF. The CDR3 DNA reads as TGTGACAGCAGCTTGGGGACAGGGGGAGAGACCCAGTACTTC.

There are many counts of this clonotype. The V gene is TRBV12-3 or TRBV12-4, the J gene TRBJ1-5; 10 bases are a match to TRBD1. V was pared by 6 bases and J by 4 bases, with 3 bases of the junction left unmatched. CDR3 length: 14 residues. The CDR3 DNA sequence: TGTGCCAGCAGCCGGGACAGGGGAAATCAGCCCCAGCATTTT. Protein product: CASSRDRGNQPQHF.

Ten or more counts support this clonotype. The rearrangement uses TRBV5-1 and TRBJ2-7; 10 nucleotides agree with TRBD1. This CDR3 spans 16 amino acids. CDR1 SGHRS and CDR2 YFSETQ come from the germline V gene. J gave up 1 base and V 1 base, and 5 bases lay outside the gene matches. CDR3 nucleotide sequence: TGCGCCAGCAGCTTGTTACCGGGACAGGGGTCCTACGAGCAGTACTTC. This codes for CASSLLPGQGSYEQYF.

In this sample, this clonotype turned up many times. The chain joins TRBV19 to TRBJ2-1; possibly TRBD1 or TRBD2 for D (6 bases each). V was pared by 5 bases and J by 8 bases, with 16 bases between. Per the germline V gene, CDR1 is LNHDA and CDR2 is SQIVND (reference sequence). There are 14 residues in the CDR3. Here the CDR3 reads CASSRSGASHEQFF. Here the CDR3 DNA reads TGTGCCAGTAGTCGATCGGGGGCCTCACATGAGCAGTTCTTC.

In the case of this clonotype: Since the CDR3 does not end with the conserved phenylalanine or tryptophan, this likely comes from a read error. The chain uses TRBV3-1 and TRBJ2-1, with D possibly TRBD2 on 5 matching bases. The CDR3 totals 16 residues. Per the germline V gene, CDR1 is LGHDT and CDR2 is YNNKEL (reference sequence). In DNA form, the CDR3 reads TGTGCCAGCAGCCAAGATTTAGCGAGCTCCTACAATGGGCAGTTCCTC. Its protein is CASSQDLASSYNGQFL.

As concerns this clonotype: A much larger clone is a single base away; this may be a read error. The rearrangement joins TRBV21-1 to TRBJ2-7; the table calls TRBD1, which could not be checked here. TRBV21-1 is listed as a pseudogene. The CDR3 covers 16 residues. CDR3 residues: CACSTRGGTPTYEQYF. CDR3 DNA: TGTGCCTGCAGCACCCGTGGGGGGACCCCTACCTACGAGCAGTACTTC.

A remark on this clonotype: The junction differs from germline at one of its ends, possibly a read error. The CDR3 here is CASSLAGAQGTQYF. In nucleotides, the CDR3 is TGTGCCAGCAGCTTAGCGGGGGCCCAAGGGACCCAGTACTTC. The chain is built from TRBV7-9 and TRBJ2-5; perhaps TRBD1 as D (6 bases). In germline, CDR1 is SEHNR, CDR2 FQNEAQ (reference sequence). This CDR3 has 14 amino acids.

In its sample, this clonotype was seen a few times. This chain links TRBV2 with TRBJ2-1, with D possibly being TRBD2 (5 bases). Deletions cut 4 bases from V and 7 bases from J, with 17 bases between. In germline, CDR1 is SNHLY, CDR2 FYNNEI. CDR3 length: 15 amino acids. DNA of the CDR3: TGTGCCAGCAGTGGTACTAGTGGAGGAGCTAATGAGCAGTTCTTC. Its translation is CASSGTSGGANEQFF.

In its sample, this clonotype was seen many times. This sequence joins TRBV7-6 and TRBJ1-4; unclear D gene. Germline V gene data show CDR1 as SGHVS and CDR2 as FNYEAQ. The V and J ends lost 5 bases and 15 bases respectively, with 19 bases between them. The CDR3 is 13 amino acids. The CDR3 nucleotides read TGTGCCAGCAGCCAATTAGGAAGTTTTGAGGTGTTTTTT. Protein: CASSQLGSFEVFF.

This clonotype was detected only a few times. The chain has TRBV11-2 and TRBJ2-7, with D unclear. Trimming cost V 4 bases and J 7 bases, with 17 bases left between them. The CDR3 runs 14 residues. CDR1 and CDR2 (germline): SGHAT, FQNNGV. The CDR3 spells CASSSSNPKAEQYF. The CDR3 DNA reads TGTGCCAGCAGCTCTTCGAATCCCAAGGCGGAGCAGTACTTC.

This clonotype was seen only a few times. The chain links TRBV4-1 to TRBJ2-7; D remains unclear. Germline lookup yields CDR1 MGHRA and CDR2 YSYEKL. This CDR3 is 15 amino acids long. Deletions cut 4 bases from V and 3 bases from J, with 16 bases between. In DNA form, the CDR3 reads TGCGCCAGCAGCCCTGATACCGGACGGGTCTACGAGCAGTACTTC. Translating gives CASSPDTGRVYEQYF.

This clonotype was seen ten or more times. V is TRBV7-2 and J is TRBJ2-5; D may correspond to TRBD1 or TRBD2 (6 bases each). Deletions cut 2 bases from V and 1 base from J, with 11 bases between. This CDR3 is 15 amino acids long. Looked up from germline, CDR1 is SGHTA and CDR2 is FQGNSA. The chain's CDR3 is CASSLQGRLQETQYF. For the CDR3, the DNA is TGTGCCAGCAGCTTACAGGGGAGGCTCCAAGAGACCCAGTACTTC.

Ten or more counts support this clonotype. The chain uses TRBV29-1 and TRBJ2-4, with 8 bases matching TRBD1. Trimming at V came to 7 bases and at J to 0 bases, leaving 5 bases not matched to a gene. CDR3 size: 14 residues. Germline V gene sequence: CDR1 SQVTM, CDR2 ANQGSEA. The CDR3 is CSARTGLAKNIQYF. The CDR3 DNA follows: TGCAGCGCCAGGACAGGGTTAGCCAAAAACATTCAGTACTTC. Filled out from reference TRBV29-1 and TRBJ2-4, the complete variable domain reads SAVISQKPSRDICQRGTSLTIQCQVDSQVTMMFWYRQQPGQSLTLIATANQGSEATYESGFVIDKFPISRPNLTFSTLTVSNMSPEDSSIYLCSARTGLAKNIQYFGAGTRLSVL.

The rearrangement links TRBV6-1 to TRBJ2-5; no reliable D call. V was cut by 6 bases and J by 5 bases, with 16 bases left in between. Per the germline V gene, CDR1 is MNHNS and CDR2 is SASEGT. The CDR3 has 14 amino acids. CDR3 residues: CASRTLAAVETQYF. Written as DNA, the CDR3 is TGTGCCAGCAGAACTCTTGCTGCCGTGGAGACCCAGTACTTC.

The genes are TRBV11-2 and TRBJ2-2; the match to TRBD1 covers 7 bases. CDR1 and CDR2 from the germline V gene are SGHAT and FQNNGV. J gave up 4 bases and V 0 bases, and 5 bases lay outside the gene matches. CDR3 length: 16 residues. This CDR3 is CASSLDRAGGTGELFF. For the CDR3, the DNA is TGTGCCAGCAGCTTAGATCGGGCAGGGGGCACCGGGGAGCTGTTTTTT.

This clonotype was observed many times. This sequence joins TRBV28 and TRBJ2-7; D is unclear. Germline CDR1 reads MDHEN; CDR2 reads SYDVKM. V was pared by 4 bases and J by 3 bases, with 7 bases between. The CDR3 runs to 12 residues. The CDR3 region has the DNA TGTGCCAGCAGTTCGACACGCTACGAGCAGTACTTC. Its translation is CASSSTRYEQYF.

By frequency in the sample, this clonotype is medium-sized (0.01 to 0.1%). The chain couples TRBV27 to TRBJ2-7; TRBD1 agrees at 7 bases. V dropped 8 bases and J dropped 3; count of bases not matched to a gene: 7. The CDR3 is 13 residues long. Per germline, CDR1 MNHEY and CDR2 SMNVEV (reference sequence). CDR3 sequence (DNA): TGTGCCAGCGGACCCGGGACAGACTACGAGCAGTACTTC. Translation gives CASGPGTDYEQYF.